This T cell receptor beta chain was recovered during a study of shared clonotypes between healthy human individuals. This clone was seen once. Its antigen is unknown. Per the original methods: Filtering differed, since immunoSEQ gave only junction sequences and no quality scores. The method was immunoSEQ multiplex PCR; TCRdb's version includes in-frame clones alone and lacks a portion of them. D and trimming were read from the DNA, whereas the V and J calls and clone size are those reported in that table. The data show 1.4 million to 1.5 million clones, approximately 96% seen once. The germline V gene encodes CDR1 KGHSH and CDR2 LQKENI. V was pared by 3 bases and J by 5 bases, with 5 bases of the junction left unmatched. The CDR3 has 14 residues. General observations from the study: Naive CD4 clonotypes overlapped across a handful of donors at 4.5% to 5.5%. Researchers found naive subsets generally carried larger estimated richness than memory subsets.

This chain joins TRBV18 and TRBJ2-5; 8 positions agree with TRBD1. Sequences were obtained from naive CD4+ T cells sorted from blood. Subset defined: CD45RA+ positively selected. This receptor was obtained from a man aged 25 to 40 in good health. CDR3 DNA: TGTGCCAGCTCACCTGACAGGGGCTGGGAGACCCAGTACTTC. This translates into CASSPDRGWETQYF.